The clone carrying this T cell receptor beta chain was recorded at least ten times. The data stem from a study of T-cell reconstitution after alpha-beta-depleted transplantation in children. Unique molecular identifiers were built into the TCRbeta library. Via MiXCR, TCRdb re-called the PCR reads, giving one row per CDR3 protein. The sample consists of approximately 400,000 distinct CDR3 sequences, approximately 11% of them appearing once. The CDR3 extends over 14 amino acids. The germline V and J ends were trimmed by 6 bases and 4 bases, with 14 bases remaining between them. Material: PBMCs from the stem cell graft donor, obtained from the stem cell graft. The V and J genes are TRBV12-3 or TRBV12-4 and TRBJ2-3; D perhaps matches TRBD1 (5 bases). The source of this sequence is a human donor who donated a stem cell graft to a child with acute myeloid leukemia. CDR3: CASSQRGGPDTQYF. The CDR3 nucleotides read TGTGCCAGCAGCCAAAGGGGTGGGCCAGATACGCAGTATTTT.